Described below is a single T cell receptor beta chain sequence and its context. Its antigen is unidentified. The entry originates in a study of T-cell reconstitution after alpha-beta-depleted transplantation in children. Germline CDR1 and CDR2: SGHDN and FVKESK. CDR3 length: 13 residues. With 2 bases removed from V and 3 bases from J, the gap between germline ends came to 7 bases. It was with unique molecular identifiers that the TCRbeta library was prepared. Via MiXCR, TCRdb re-called the PCR reads, giving one row per CDR3 protein. The table records 440,000 or so distinct CDR3 sequences, about 40% of them present only once. Study findings and constraints: Recipient T cells and thymic progenitors that survived gave rise to the high TCRbeta diversity observed at day 60 in some patients. Reportedly, roughly two months post-transplant, alpha-beta T cells arose from several hundred expanded graft clones.

This sequence was found in a girl aged 2 to 10 with aplastic anemia, due to receive a stem cell transplant. This chain links TRBV14 with TRBJ1-2, with D uncertain. Sequencing was performed on PBMCs, taken before TCRalphabeta/CD19-depleted stem cell transplant. The CDR3 reads CASSQQDYYGYTF. As DNA, the CDR3 is TGTGCCAGCAGCCAACAGGATTACTATGGCTACACCTTC.